The clone carrying this T cell receptor (beta chain) was detected only once. As yet, its antigen is unknown. This CDR3 spans 14 amino acids. The germline CDR1 and CDR2 sequences are SEHNR and FQNEAQ (reference sequence). Trimming took 6 bases from V and 7 from J; bases not matched to a gene: 7. At deep level, the assay was performed. This table comes from immunoSEQ multiplex PCR, and its TCRdb copy is limited to in-frame clones, with some not included. The sample contains 600,000 or so clones, roughly 98% of which appear only once. Naive CD8 isolation took CD45RO-negative cells positively selected for CCR7 and excluded terminally differentiated effector memory CD45RA+ cells. The sample belongs to a study of shared clonotypes between healthy human individuals. About the research overall: Per-donor plates numbered three CD4 naive, three CD4 memory, two CD8 naive and one CD8 memory. Study-wide results and caveats: Researchers sampled blood only, noting tissue repertoires likely differ. Some naive CD4 clonotypes, about 5%, turned up in common across four donors.

The material sequenced was naive CD8+ T cells sorted from blood. The sequence came from a man younger than 40 in good health. This rearrangement joins TRBV7-9 to TRBJ2-1, with 9 bases matching TRBD2. The DNA of the CDR3 is TGTGCCAGCAGGGGGACTAGCTGGCAGAATGAGCAGTTCTTC. Translated, it gives CASRGTSWQNEQFF.